This is a list of T cell receptor beta chains from one sample in a study of T cell responses to AZD1222 COVID-19 vaccine. The protocol was immunoSEQ multiplex PCR, while the TCRdb copy is restricted to in-frame clones and leaves out a portion. The sample shows roughly 80,000 clones, 70% to 90% of them seen only once. The starting material was peripheral blood, obtained on day 0 of MenACWY control vaccination. The origin of the receptors is an adult in good health. The CDR3 runs from the conserved cysteine through the conserved F or W. The D gene is left open where the match is weak. Clone size is not always given. Where it is, it says once, few, many or a class for expanded clones.

D,J,V,size,CDR3,DNA
.,TRBJ1-2,TRBV7-9,.,CASSLVMDDLGYTF,TGTGCCAGCAGCTTAGTAATGGACGATCTTGGCTACACCTTC
.,TRBJ2-2,TRBV6-5,.,CASSYGVSYRGELFF,TGTGCCAGCAGTTACGGGGTTTCATACCGAGGGGAGCTGTTTTTT
.,TRBJ1-4,TRBV7-9,.,CASSPPGPTNEKLFF,TGTGCCAGCAGCCCCCCTGGGCCAACTAATGAAAAACTGTTTTTT
TRBD1,TRBJ2-7,TRBV4-1,.,CASSQDIQGAREQYF,TGCGCCAGCAGCCAAGATATACAGGGGGCGAGGGAGCAGTACTTC
.,TRBJ2-1,TRBV27,.,CASRSRAEAPYNEQFF,TGTGCCAGCAGATCCCGGGCGGAGGCCCCCTACAATGAGCAGTTCTTC
.,TRBJ1-3,TRBV3-1/TRBV3-2,.,CASSSPFSGNTIYF,TGTGCCAGCAGCAGCCCCTTCTCTGGAAACACCATATATTTT
TRBD1,TRBJ2-7,TRBV5-4,.,CASSLGRGQGYSYEQYF,TGTGCCAGCAGCTTGGGTCGGGGACAGGGGTACTCCTACGAGCAGTACTTC
.,TRBJ2-7,TRBV7-2,.,CASSPVGVEQYF,TGTGCCAGCAGCCCGGTTGGTGTCGAGCAGTACTTC
TRBD1,TRBJ1-5,TRBV24-1,.,CATSDFSPGTGGNQPQHF,TGTGCCACCAGTGATTTCTCCCCCGGGACAGGGGGAAATCAGCCCCAGCATTTT
TRBD2,TRBJ2-5,TRBV9,.,CASSAGDRGGTQYF,TGTGCCAGCAGCGCCGGGGACCGGGGGGGGACCCAGTACTTC
.,TRBJ1-2,TRBV2,.,CASSTQGLGYTF,TGTGCCAGCAGTACACAGGGTCTTGGCTACACCTTC
.,TRBJ2-7,TRBV7-2,.,CASSLSRRLERLYNEQYF,TGTGCCAGCAGCTTATCAAGAAGGTTGGAGCGGCTCTACAACGAGCAGTACTTC
TRBD2,TRBJ2-7,TRBV28,.,CASSRLAGAYEQYF,TGTGCCAGCAGTAGACTAGCGGGGGCCTACGAGCAGTACTTC
.,TRBJ1-5,TRBV6-5,.,CASSSTGPGQPQHF,TGTGCCAGCAGTTCAACAGGGCCGGGTCAGCCCCAGCATTTT
.,TRBJ1-1,TRBV15,.,CATRTGMNTEAFF,TGTGCCACCAGAACGGGCATGAACACTGAAGCTTTCTTT
.,TRBJ2-7,TRBV7-2,.,CASSLGQDSFYEQYF,TGTGCCAGCAGCTTGGGCCAGGACAGCTTCTACGAGCAGTACTTC
.,TRBJ1-2,TRBV4-2,.,CASSPPDANYGYTF,TGTGCCAGCAGCCCCCCCGACGCTAACTATGGCTACACCTTC
.,TRBJ2-3,TRBV27,.,CASSLWGRSFHTQYF,TGTGCCAGCAGTTTATGGGGACGGAGCTTTCATACGCAGTATTTT
TRBD2,TRBJ2-1,TRBV5-1,.,CASSRLSGTTYNEQFF,TGCGCCAGCAGTCGACTTAGCGGGACCACCTACAATGAGCAGTTCTTC
.,TRBJ2-3,TRBV5-6,.,CASSRRGPSTDTQYF,TGTGCCAGCAGCCGGAGGGGACCCAGCACAGATACGCAGTATTTT
.,TRBJ1-1,TRBV12-3/TRBV12-4,.,CASRGGEAFF,TGTGCCAGCAGGGGGGGGGAAGCTTTCTTT
.,TRBJ2-1,TRBV19,once,CASSIGQGLYNEQFF,TGTGCCAGTAGTATAGGGCAGGGGCTATACAATGAGCAGTTCTTC
.,TRBJ1-2,TRBV7-9,.,CASSSTRDFQGYTF,TGTGCCAGCAGCTCCACCCGAGACTTTCAGGGCTACACCTTC
.,TRBJ1-1,TRBV14,.,CASSQVGPAEAFF,TGTGCCAGCAGCCAAGTTGGGCCCGCTGAAGCTTTCTTT
.,TRBJ1-5,TRBV20-1,.,CSARPGMAQHF,TGCAGTGCCAGACCGGGAATGGCCCAGCATTTT
.,TRBJ2-7,TRBV19,.,CASSKGFSYEQYF,TGTGCCAGTAGTAAGGGATTTTCCTACGAGCAGTACTTC
TRBD2,TRBJ2-7,TRBV7-9,few,CASNVISGRAYEQYF,TGTGCCAGCAACGTTATTAGCGGGAGGGCCTACGAGCAGTACTTC
.,TRBJ1-5,TRBV6-5,.,CASRHGGVSNQPQHF,TGTGCCAGCAGACATGGGGGGGTTAGCAATCAGCCCCAGCATTTT
TRBD2,TRBJ2-1,TRBV5-1,once,CASSPQRGGIYNEQFF,TGCGCCAGCAGCCCCCAGCGGGGAGGGATCTACAATGAGCAGTTCTTC
.,TRBJ2-3,TRBV7-2,.,CASSAYSTDTQYF,TGTGCCAGCAGCGCGTATAGCACAGATACGCAGTATTTT
.,TRBJ2-7,TRBV7-2,.,CASSLEGGRSYEQYF,TGTGCCAGCAGCTTAGAGGGTGGACGCTCCTACGAGCAGTACTTC
.,TRBJ2-2,TRBV2,.,CASSETRGTGELFF,TGTGCCAGCAGTGAGACGCGGGGCACCGGGGAGCTGTTTTTT
.,TRBJ2-7,TRBV19,.,CASSIVGRGSGEQYF,TGTGCCAGTAGTATAGTAGGCAGGGGATCGGGCGAGCAGTACTTC
.,TRBJ1-5,TRBV6-1,.,CASSELGVRAQHF,TGTGCCAGCAGTGAACTAGGTGTCAGGGCCCAGCATTTT
.,TRBJ2-6,TRBV5-1,.,CASSLGAGANVLTF,TGCGCCAGCAGCTTGGGGGCTGGGGCCAACGTCCTGACTTTC
.,TRBJ2-3,TRBV10-1,few,CASSESEGRNTQYF,TGCGCCAGCAGTGAGTCAGAGGGAAGGAATACGCAGTATTTT
.,TRBJ2-3,TRBV28,once,CASRLERRGTDTQYF,TGTGCCAGCAGACTCGAGCGGAGGGGCACAGATACGCAGTATTTT
.,TRBJ2-7,TRBV6-2/TRBV6-3,.,CASSIRQRTNEQYF,TGTGCCAGCAGTATTAGGCAGCGCACCAACGAGCAGTACTTC
.,TRBJ1-2,TRBV30,once,CAWSVIRDVYGYTF,TGTGCCTGGAGTGTTATTCGGGACGTCTATGGCTACACCTTC
.,TRBJ1-2,TRBV12-3/TRBV12-4,.,CASSQWTDYGYTF,TGTGCCAGCAGTCAGTGGACTGATTATGGCTACACCTTC
.,TRBJ1-6,TRBV18,.,CASSDGTERSPLHF,TGTGCCAGCTCAGATGGTACCGAGAGGTCACCCCTCCACTTT
.,TRBJ2-7,TRBV5-1,few,CASSLELLTYEQYF,TGCGCCAGCAGCTTGGAACTGCTTACCTACGAGCAGTACTTC
TRBD2,TRBJ2-1,TRBV9,.,CASSPGLAVIYNEQFF,TGTGCCAGCAGCCCTGGACTAGCGGTAATCTACAATGAGCAGTTCTTC
.,TRBJ2-1,TRBV18,.,CASSPRAGENEQFF,TGTGCCAGCTCACCAAGGGCAGGGGAAAATGAGCAGTTCTTC